Included here is one TCR beta chain sequence, with context. Antigen specificity is unknown. The sample is drawn from a study of cytomegalovirus exposure and HLA in healthy donors. Findings and caveats of the study: Later analysis identified a missense DCLRE1C variant that was linked to TCR beta V- and J-gene trimming. It was reportedly the case that the classifier diagnosed cytomegalovirus status with high specificity and sensitivity.

The CDR3 loop spans 13 amino acids. Germline V gives CDR1 MNHNS, CDR2 SASEGT. V gave up 5 bases and J gave up 1 base, with 8 bases separating them. The PCR had 60 Vbeta and 13 Jbeta primers. The table came from immunoSEQ multiplex PCR; TCRdb's copy has only in-frame clones and leaves some out. The data contain about 120,000 clones, about 70% of them seen just once; the ten biggest clones take up 4.1%. The sample taken for sequencing was PBMCs. The clonotype comes from a woman aged 40-49 years in good health and CMV-seronegative. V usage is TRBV6-1 and J usage is TRBJ2-5; D ambiguous. The CDR3 loop reads CASSLEPQETQYF. The CDR3 bases are TGTGCCAGCAGTCTGGAGCCCCAAGAGACCCAGTACTTC.